This T cell receptor (beta chain) originates from a study of OX40 agonist ivuxolimab in advanced cancers. Study context: The group had a mean age of about 65 years, ranged from 23 to 79, and was 80% to 90% male. Partial responses were observed in three patients, of whom one had hepatocellular carcinoma and two had cutaneous melanoma.

Method: immunoSEQ multiplex PCR; TCRdb's copy keeps in-frame clones and lacks some. Of some 40,000 clones listed, under 95% are singletons. To note about this clone: The antigen remains undetermined.

The V segment lost 7 bases and the J segment 1 base; nucleotides outside the gene matches: 7. CDR1 is SQVTM and CDR2 is ANQGSEA in the germline V gene. The CDR3 runs 13 residues. Findings and caveats of the study: In the 0.1 to 3.0 mg/kg range, CD4+ and CD8+ blood T cells had expanded clonally by week 6.

The sequence was obtained from an adult with an advanced solid tumor such as melanoma, head and neck, liver or kidney cancer. This chain uses TRBV29-1 with TRBJ2-7; the match to TRBD2 covers 7 bases. The sequencing here drew on CD4+ or CD8+ T cells sorted from blood, taken in a trial of the OX40 agonist ivuxolimab. The CDR3 region has the DNA TGCAGCGCCGAGCCAGCGGGATCCTACGAGCAGTACTTC. It codes for CSAEPAGSYEQYF.